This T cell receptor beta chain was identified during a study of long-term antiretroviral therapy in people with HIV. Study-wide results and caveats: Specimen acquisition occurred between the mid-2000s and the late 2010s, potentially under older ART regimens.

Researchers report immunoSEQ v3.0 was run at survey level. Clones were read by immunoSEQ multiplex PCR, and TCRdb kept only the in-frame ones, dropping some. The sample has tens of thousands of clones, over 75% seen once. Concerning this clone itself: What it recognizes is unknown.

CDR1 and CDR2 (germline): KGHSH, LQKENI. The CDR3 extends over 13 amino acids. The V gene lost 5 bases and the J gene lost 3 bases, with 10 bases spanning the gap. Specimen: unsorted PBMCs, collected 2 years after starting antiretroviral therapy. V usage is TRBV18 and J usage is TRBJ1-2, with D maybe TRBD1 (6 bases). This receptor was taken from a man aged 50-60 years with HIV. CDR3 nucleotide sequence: TGTGCCAGCTCAGGACAGTCCTACTATGGCTACACCTTC. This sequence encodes CASSGQSYYGYTF.